The T cell receptor beta chain described here comes from a study of T cells after yellow fever vaccination. On this clonotype: Its antigen is not known.

The V end was cut by 1 base, the J end by 6 bases, with 11 bases between. Looked up from germline, CDR1 is MNHEY and CDR2 is SMNVEV (reference sequence). The CDR3 runs to 14 residues. Study results and limitations: The appearance of a small share of clonotypes in both CD4 and CD8 compartments was observed. Weaker, the secondary response peaked sooner, at day 5 versus 15. Abundant clonotypes from the bulk population could contaminate FACS-sorted repertoires.

Synthesis of TCR cDNA relied on 5'RACE template switching, which attached a universal primer site and UMIs. TCRdb reprocessed the 5' RACE reads via MiXCR and lists one record per CDR3 protein. The profile shows approximately 610,000 distinct CDR3 sequences, roughly a sixth of them singletons. The chain recombines TRBV27 with TRBJ2-3, with a possible D match to TRBD1 (6 bases). Material: PBMCs, obtained 4 to 5 days after the first yellow fever vaccination. This sequence originates from a man younger than 30 who received the YFV17D yellow fever vaccine. CDR3 region: CASSLLGAGDTQYF. The CDR3 DNA reads TGTGCCAGCAGTTTATTGGGGGCCGGGGATACGCAGTATTTT.